One sample yielded the 6 T cell receptor beta chains listed below, sequenced in a study of T cells in tuberculosis. Data came from immunoSEQ multiplex PCR; TCRdb stores just in-frame clones and leaves some out. This table has tens of thousands of clones, around 94% appearing once. Specimen: PBMCs. Source of these receptors: a donor between 10 and 35 years old with latent tuberculosis or without tuberculosis infection.

This rearrangement joins TRBV10-2 to TRBJ1-2; the match to TRBD1 covers 7 bases. Germline V gene data show CDR1 as WSHSY and CDR2 as SAAADI. The V segment lost 3 bases and the J segment 5 bases; nucleotides outside the gene matches: 6. This CDR3 is 14 amino acids long. CDR3 in amino acids: CASSDEGAPYGYTF. The CDR3 DNA reads TGCGCCAGCAGTGACGAGGGGGCCCCATATGGCTACACCTTC.

The CDR3 region has the DNA TGTGCCACCCGACTAGCGGGAGGTCCTTCCTACGAGCAGTACTTC. Translated, it gives CATRLAGGPSYEQYF. The V call is TRBV6-5, the J call TRBJ2-7, with 13 bases fitting TRBD2. CDR1 is MNHEY and CDR2 is SVGAGI in the germline V gene. V lost 10 bases, J lost 1 base, and 7 bases stayed unmatched. The CDR3 has 15 amino acids.

This chain links TRBV7-6 with TRBJ2-1; 7 bases are shared with TRBD1. The CDR3 is 14 amino acids. V shed 5 bases and J 5 bases; nucleotides not matched to a gene: 6. Germline lookup yields CDR1 SGHVS and CDR2 FNYEAQ. The CDR3 region is CASSNRGANNEQFF. The CDR3 bases are TGTGCCAGCAGCAACAGGGGAGCAAACAATGAGCAGTTCTTC.

The V call is TRBV28, the J call TRBJ2-6; D possibly corresponds to TRBD1 (6 bases). Trimming left V 6 bases short and J 4 bases short, with 13 bases between. This CDR3 spans 15 amino acids. Germline assignment: CDR1 MDHEN and CDR2 SYDVKM. This CDR3 is CASSPRGSGANVLTF. The CDR3 DNA follows: TGTGCCAGCAGCCCAAGGGGGTCCGGGGCCAACGTCCTGACTTTC.

The chain is built from TRBV6-1 and TRBJ2-5; 9 bases line up with TRBD2. Germline CDR1 is MNHNS and CDR2 is SASEGT. V shed 2 bases, J shed 3 bases, and the junction held 4 bases outside the gene matches. The CDR3 loop spans 15 amino acids. In nucleotides, the CDR3 is TGTGCCAGCAGTGAACAGGGACTAGCTGAAGAGACCCAGTACTTC. This gives the protein CASSEQGLAEETQYF.

The CDR3, as DNA: TGCGCCAGCAGCCAAAAGGAACAGGGTGGACAGTACTTC. Protein: CASSQKEQGGQYF. The chain links TRBV4-1 to TRBJ2-7, with a tentative D call TRBD1 (6 bases). The CDR3 is 13 residues long. V was trimmed by 2 bases and J by 10 bases, leaving 15 bases between them. From germline, CDR1 is MGHRA and CDR2 YSYEKL.